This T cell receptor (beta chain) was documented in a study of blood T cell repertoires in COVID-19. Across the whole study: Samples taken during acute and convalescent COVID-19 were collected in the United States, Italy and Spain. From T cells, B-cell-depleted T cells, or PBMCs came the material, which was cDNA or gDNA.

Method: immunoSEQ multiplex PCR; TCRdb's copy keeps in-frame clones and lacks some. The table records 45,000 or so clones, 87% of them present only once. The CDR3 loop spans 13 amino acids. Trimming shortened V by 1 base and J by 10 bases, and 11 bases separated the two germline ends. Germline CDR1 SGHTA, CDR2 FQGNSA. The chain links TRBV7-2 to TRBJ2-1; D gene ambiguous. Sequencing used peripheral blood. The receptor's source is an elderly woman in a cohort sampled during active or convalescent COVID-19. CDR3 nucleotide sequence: TGTGCCAGCAGCTTAGAGCGAGGCGCGGAGCAGTTCTTC. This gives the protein CASSLERGAEQFF.